Listed below are T cell receptor beta chains from one sample, sequenced in a study of blood T cell repertoires in COVID-19. Only in-frame clones appear in the TCRdb table, and some are missing; sequencing was by immunoSEQ multiplex PCR. The sample has 150,000 to 200,000 clones, roughly 89% seen once. The sequenced sample consisted of peripheral blood. The receptors were gathered from a woman in her seventies with COVID-19, enrolled during active disease. Both conserved end residues are part of each CDR3. The order of the fields is J gene, D gene, clone size, V gene, CDR3 protein, CDR3 DNA. D genes are given only for firm matches. Size is stated for part of the rows, as once, few or many counts, or as a class when the clone is expanded.

TRBJ2-3	TRBD2	-	TRBV4-1	CASSPGTNTDTQYF	TGCGCCAGCAGCCCCGGGACTAACACAGATACGCAGTATTTT
TRBJ2-3	-	-	TRBV4-1	CASSRREHPAPTQYF	TGCGCCAGCAGCCGCCGGGAACACCCAGCTCCTACGCAGTATTTT
TRBJ1-2	TRBD1	-	TRBV5-1	CASSLLPGQRYYGYTF	TGCGCCAGCAGCCTACTTCCGGGACAGAGATACTATGGCTACACCTTC
TRBJ1-6	-	many	TRBV10-3	CAISEDSNASPLHF	TGTGCCATCAGTGAAGACAGTAACGCTTCACCCCTCCACTTT
TRBJ1-1	TRBD1	-	TRBV5-1	CASSRPGQASGNTEAFF	TGCGCCAGCAGCCGCCCGGGACAGGCTAGCGGGAACACTGAAGCTTTCTTT
TRBJ2-3	-	-	TRBV11-1	CASSFRSGGDTQYF	TGTGCCAGCAGCTTTAGGAGTGGTGGTGATACGCAGTATTTT
TRBJ1-1	-	-	TRBV20-1	CSAWRDTEAFF	TGCAGTGCTTGGAGGGACACTGAAGCTTTCTTT
TRBJ2-7	TRBD2	-	TRBV6-5	CASSLTSGRPLEQYF	TGTGCCAGCAGCTTAACTAGCGGGAGGCCCCTCGAGCAGTACTTC
TRBJ2-7	TRBD2	-	TRBV5-1	CASRRTLAGGDNYEQYF	TGCGCCAGCAGGAGAACACTAGCGGGAGGAGACAACTACGAGCAGTACTTC
TRBJ2-6	-	-	TRBV7-2	CASSQGGRHSGANVLTF	TGTGCCAGCAGCCAAGGAGGACGCCACTCTGGGGCCAACGTCCTGACTTTC
TRBJ2-7	TRBD1	-	TRBV18	CASSPHAGQGNIYEQYF	TGTGCCAGCTCACCCCACGCGGGACAGGGAAATATATACGAGCAGTACTTC
TRBJ2-1	TRBD2	-	TRBV2	CASSATSGRVNEQFF	TGTGCCAGCAGTGCCACTAGCGGGAGGGTCAATGAGCAGTTCTTC
TRBJ1-2	-	-	TRBV10-3	CAINQVGRGDYGYTF	TGTGCCATCAACCAAGTGGGCAGGGGAGACTATGGCTACACCTTC
TRBJ2-1	-	-	TRBV7-2	CASSLAGRGYNEQFF	TGTGCCAGCAGCTTAGCGGGGAGAGGATACAATGAGCAGTTCTTC
TRBJ2-4	-	-	TRBV9	CASSGSDRPDKNIQYF	TGTGCCAGCAGCGGTTCCGACAGGCCGGACAAAAACATTCAGTACTTC
TRBJ1-1	-	-	TRBV3-1/TRBV3-2	CASSQAQVEAFF	TGTGCCAGCAGCCAAGCACAGGTGGAAGCTTTCTTT
TRBJ1-2	-	-	TRBV27	CASSPRTANYGYTF	TGTGCCAGCAGTCCCCGGACAGCAAACTATGGCTACACCTTC
TRBJ2-2	-	-	TRBV5-1	CASAPVGPNTGELFF	TGCGCCTCCGCGCCGGTGGGCCCGAACACCGGGGAGCTGTTTTTT
TRBJ1-2	TRBD1	-	TRBV10-3	CAISRDRNNYGYTF	TGTGCCATCAGCCGGGACAGAAATAACTATGGCTACACCTTC
TRBJ1-1	-	once	TRBV6-1	CASSEQTVNTEAFF	TGTGCCAGCAGTGAACAGACTGTCAACACTGAAGCTTTCTTT
TRBJ2-1	-	once	TRBV5-8	CASSLDTSPFSDEQFF	TGTGCCAGCAGCTTGGACACCTCCCCTTTCAGCGATGAGCAGTTCTTC
TRBJ2-3	TRBD2	many	TRBV28	CASSSPLGLADTDTQYF	TGTGCCAGCAGTTCCCCCCTCGGACTAGCGGATACAGATACGCAGTATTTT
TRBJ1-4	-	few	TRBV5-1	CASSFKGVEKLFF	TGCGCCAGCAGCTTCAAAGGGGTTGAAAAACTGTTTTTT
TRBJ2-7	TRBD1	-	TRBV19	CASSTRQGSNEQYF	TGTGCCAGTAGTACAAGACAGGGGAGTAACGAGCAGTACTTC
TRBJ2-3	TRBD2	-	TRBV29-1	CSVGWLAGVRTDTQYF	TGCAGCGTTGGGTGGCTAGCGGGAGTAAGGACAGATACGCAGTATTTT
TRBJ2-5	TRBD1	-	TRBV9	CASSVGQGFWETQYF	TGTGCCAGCAGCGTAGGACAGGGGTTTTGGGAGACCCAGTACTTC
TRBJ2-1	-	-	TRBV5-4	CASSQGYISSYNEQFF	TGTGCCAGCAGCCAGGGATACATATCCAGTTACAATGAGCAGTTCTTC
TRBJ2-7	-	few	TRBV7-9	CASSPGGEQYF	TGTGCCAGCAGCCCCGGGGGCGAGCAGTACTTC
TRBJ1-4	-	-	TRBV29-1	CSGRQVGEKLFF	TGCAGCGGGAGACAGGTGGGGGAAAAACTGTTTTTT
TRBJ1-2	-	-	TRBV29-1	CSVRGGQTNYGYTF	TGCAGCGTCCGAGGAGGACAGACTAACTATGGCTACACCTTC
TRBJ2-2	-	-	TRBV11-3	CASRKTGKGNTGELFF	TGTGCCAGCAGAAAAACAGGGAAGGGGAACACCGGGGAGCTGTTTTTT
TRBJ2-7	TRBD1	-	TRBV19	CASSKDRGGVDEQYF	TGTGCCAGTAGTAAGGACAGGGGAGGAGTCGACGAGCAGTACTTC
TRBJ1-1	TRBD1	once	TRBV14	CASSPGTVGAFF	TGTGCCAGCAGCCCGGGGACAGTAGGAGCTTTCTTT
TRBJ2-1	-	-	TRBV7-9	CASSYSRVDNEQFF	TGTGCCAGCAGCTACTCTCGGGTCGACAATGAGCAGTTCTTC
TRBJ2-3	-	-	TRBV2	CASSYSSDTQYF	TGTGCCAGCAGTTATAGCTCCGATACGCAGTATTTT